This TCR beta chain was recorded in a study of T cell responses to AZD1222 COVID-19 vaccine. Study-wide results and limits: Rises in breadth and depth of Spike-specific TCRs came after two AZD1222 doses.

This table comes from immunoSEQ multiplex PCR, and its TCRdb copy is limited to in-frame clones, with some not included. The sample holds around 95,000 clones, approximately 89% seen once. The junction had 9 bases not matched to a gene; V was cut back by 4 bases and J by 6 bases. Germline assignment: CDR1 SGHNT and CDR2 YYREEE (reference sequence). This CDR3 contains 16 residues. With regard to this clone: Antigen: not known.

Here the sequenced sample was peripheral blood, taken on day 0 of MenACWY control vaccination. The chain couples TRBV5-4 to TRBJ2-7, with 14 bases matching TRBD2. This clonotype originated in an adult in good health. The CDR3 reads CASSPGGLAGAGEQYF. The CDR3 DNA reads TGTGCCAGCAGCCCTGGGGGACTAGCGGGAGCTGGCGAGCAGTACTTC.